The 3 T cell receptor beta chains below come from one sample, sequenced in a study of blood T cell repertoires in COVID-19. The protocol was immunoSEQ multiplex PCR, while the TCRdb copy is restricted to in-frame clones and leaves out a portion. The sample carries some 340,000 clones, 85% recorded once. The sample was peripheral blood. The receptor set was obtained from a woman between 18 and 30 years old with acute or convalescent COVID-19.

The V gene is TRBV12-3 or TRBV12-4, the J gene TRBJ1-2; unclear D gene. Trimming removed 4 bases from V and 6 bases from J, with 6 bases in between. This CDR3 comprises 11 residues. The CDR3 loop is CASSYEDGYTF. The CDR3 coding sequence is TGTGCCAGCAGTTATGAGGATGGCTACACCTTC.

This sequence joins TRBV13 and TRBJ1-1; TRBD1 is a possible D gene (6 bases). The V gene lost 3 bases and the J gene lost 1 base, with 9 bases spanning the gap. Germline values: CDR1 PRHDT, CDR2 FYEKMQ (reference sequence). This CDR3 is 14 amino acids long. The CDR3 loop reads CASSFPTGNTEAFF. The CDR3 DNA is TGTGCCAGCAGCTTCCCGACAGGGAACACTGAAGCTTTCTTT.

The rearrangement uses TRBV28 and TRBJ2-7; TRBD2 aligns across 8 bases. The CDR3 consists of 18 residues. From germline, CDR1 is MDHEN and CDR2 SYDVKM. V lost 6 bases and J lost 2; bases outside the gene matches: 18. The CDR3 DNA is TGTGCCAGCAGCGGGGCAGGGCAACTTAGCGGGAAGGCCTACGAGCAGTACTTC. Amino acids: CASSGAGQLSGKAYEQYF.